The 11 T cell receptor beta chains below all came from one sample that was sequenced in a study of control samples from healthy donors and cancer patients. Only in-frame clones appear in the TCRdb table, and some are missing; sequencing was by immunoSEQ multiplex PCR. The sample lists some 89,000 clones; around nine tenths were seen once. Material: blood. The receptors come from a man between 25 and 39 years old in good health.

This rearrangement joins TRBV10-3 to TRBJ2-2; 7 positions agree with TRBD2. Germline V gives CDR1 ENHRY, CDR2 SYGVKD. CDR3 length equals 16 residues. With 3 bases clipped from V and 5 bases from J, the junction kept 9 bases outside the gene matches. CDR3 residues: CAISDPGGGRTGELFF. The CDR3 DNA is TGTGCCATCAGTGACCCCGGCGGGGGTCGGACCGGGGAGCTGTTTTTT.

The chain carries TRBV19 and TRBJ1-5, with a possible D match to TRBD1 (6 bases). Germline lookup yields CDR1 LNHDA and CDR2 SQIVND (reference sequence). The CDR3 has 16 residues. Trimming pared 10 bases from V and 4 bases from J, leaving 23 bases between. CDR3 protein: CATTAHEGVGNQPQHF. The CDR3 DNA reads as TGTGCCACCACCGCACACGAGGGGGTAGGGAATCAGCCCCAGCATTTT.

The chain joins TRBV10-3 to TRBJ1-2, with TRBD1 identical over 7 bases. The length of the CDR3 is 14 residues. V shed 0 bases and J 7 bases; nucleotides not matched to a gene: 5. Germline CDR1 and CDR2: ENHRY and SYGVKD. This chain's CDR3 is CAISESRGPGGYTF. Here the CDR3 DNA reads TGTGCCATCAGTGAGTCAAGGGGGCCTGGTGGCTACACCTTC.

This chain connects TRBV6-6 to TRBJ1-1; TRBD1 agrees at 7 bases. Germline-derived CDR1 and CDR2 are MNHNY and SVGAGI (reference sequence). This CDR3 spans 19 amino acids. The V gene end was trimmed by 5 bases and the J gene end by 0 bases; junction bases not matched to a gene: 18. The CDR3 spells CASSPRDRLLAYMNTEAFF. CDR3 coding DNA: TGTGCCAGCAGTCCGAGGGACAGATTATTAGCCTACATGAACACTGAAGCTTTCTTT.

This sequence joins TRBV2 and TRBJ1-5; D might be TRBD1 (6 bases). V was trimmed by 6 bases and J by 5 bases, leaving 8 bases between them. The germline V gene encodes CDR1 SNHLY and CDR2 FYNNEI. The CDR3 covers 12 residues. CDR3 sequence: CASRAGDQPQHF. In nucleotides, the CDR3 is TGTGCCAGCAGGGCAGGGGATCAGCCCCAGCATTTT.

J is TRBJ2-7 and V is TRBV30; possible D gene TRBD1, 6 bases. The CDR3 totals 14 residues. Germline V gene data show CDR1 as GTSNPN and CDR2 as SVGIG (reference sequence). V was clipped by 5 bases and J by 3 bases, with 17 bases between them. CDR3 sequence: CAWDIQGSDYEQYF. CDR3 sequence (DNA): TGTGCCTGGGACATACAGGGTTCAGACTACGAGCAGTACTTC.

The J gene is TRBJ1-6, the V gene TRBV6-6; 9 bases match TRBD1. CDR1 is MNHNY and CDR2 is SVGAGI in the germline V gene (reference sequence). The CDR3 length is 15 residues. With V trimmed by 5 bases and J by 10 bases, 9 bases remained unmatched. CDR3 sequence reads: CASSPRTGERSPLHF. Written as DNA, the CDR3 is TGTGCCAGCAGTCCCCGGACAGGGGAGAGGTCACCCCTCCACTTT.

CDR3 coding DNA: TGTGCCATCAGTGTTGGTTACGAGCAGTACTTC. Protein sequence: CAISVGYEQYF. The genes are TRBV10-3 and TRBJ2-7; D is undetermined. With 4 bases removed from V and 4 bases from J, the gap between germline ends came to 5 bases. Germline CDR1 and CDR2: ENHRY and SYGVKD. This CDR3 is built from 11 residues.

In this sample, this clone turned up a few times. The rearrangement links TRBV6-6 to TRBJ1-3; TRBD1 is a possible D gene (6 bases). The germline gives CDR1 MNHNY, CDR2 SVGAGI (reference sequence). The V end was cut by 8 bases, the J end by 0 bases, with 17 bases between. The CDR3 totals 16 residues. The CDR3 here is CASHREPSSSGNTIYF. The CDR3 DNA reads TGTGCCAGCCACAGGGAGCCCTCATCCTCTGGAAACACCATATATTTT.

J is TRBJ2-7 and V is TRBV6-5, with TRBD1 as a possible D gene (5 bases). The CDR3 loop spans 13 amino acids. CDR1 MNHEY and CDR2 SVGAGI come from the germline V gene. V was clipped by 4 bases and J by 3 bases, with 10 bases between them. The CDR3 bases are TGTGCCAGCAGTTTAGACCAGGGCTACGAGCAGTACGTC. Its translation: CASSLDQGYEQYV.

The rearrangement links TRBV4-2 to TRBJ2-1, with a tentative D call TRBD1 (5 bases). The V end was cut by 7 bases, the J end by 0 bases, with 13 bases between. Germline V CDR1 and CDR2: LGHNA, YNFKEQ. The CDR3 contains 15 residues. The chain's CDR3 is CASKQETSSYNEQFF. CDR3 coding DNA: TGTGCCAGCAAACAGGAAACCAGCTCCTACAATGAGCAGTTCTTC.